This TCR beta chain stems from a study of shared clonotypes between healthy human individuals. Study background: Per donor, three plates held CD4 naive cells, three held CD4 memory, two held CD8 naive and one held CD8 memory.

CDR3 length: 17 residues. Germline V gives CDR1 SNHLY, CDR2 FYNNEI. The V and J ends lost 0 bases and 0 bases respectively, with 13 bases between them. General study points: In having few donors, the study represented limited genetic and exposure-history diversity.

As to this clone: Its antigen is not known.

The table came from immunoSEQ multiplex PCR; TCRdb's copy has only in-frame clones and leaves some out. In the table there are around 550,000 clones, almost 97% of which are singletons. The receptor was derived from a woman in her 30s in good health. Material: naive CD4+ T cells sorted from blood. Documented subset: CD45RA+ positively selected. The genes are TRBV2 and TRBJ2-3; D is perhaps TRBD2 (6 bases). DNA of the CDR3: TGTGCCAGCAGTGAAGCGCTTTGGACTACAAGCACAGATACGCAGTATTTT. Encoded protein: CASSEALWTTSTDTQYF.